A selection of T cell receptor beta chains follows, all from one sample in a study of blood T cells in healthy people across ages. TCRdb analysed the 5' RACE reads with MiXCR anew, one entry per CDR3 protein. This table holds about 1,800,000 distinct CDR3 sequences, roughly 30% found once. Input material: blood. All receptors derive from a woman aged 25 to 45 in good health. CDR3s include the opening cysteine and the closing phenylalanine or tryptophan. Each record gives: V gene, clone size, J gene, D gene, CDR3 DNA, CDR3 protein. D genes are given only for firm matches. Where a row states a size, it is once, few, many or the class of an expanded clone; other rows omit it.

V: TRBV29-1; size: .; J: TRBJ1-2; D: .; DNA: TGCAACGCGGCAGGGAGAGATGGCTACACCTTC; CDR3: CNAAGRDGYTF
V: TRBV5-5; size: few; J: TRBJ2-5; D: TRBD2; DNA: TGTGCCAGCAGCTTGGGTCCCGCTCGGGGGGTCCAAGAGACCCAGTACTTC; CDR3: CASSLGPARGVQETQYF
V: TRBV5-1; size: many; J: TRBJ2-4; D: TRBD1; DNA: TGCGCCAGCAGCTTGGAGCAGGGGGACATTCAGTACTTC; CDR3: CASSLEQGDIQYF
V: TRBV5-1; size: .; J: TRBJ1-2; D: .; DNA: TGCGCCAGCAGCTGGGCCCAGGGGCCCGGCGGCTACACCTTC; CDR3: CASSWAQGPGGYTF
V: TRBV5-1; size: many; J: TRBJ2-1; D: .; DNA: TGCGCCAGCAGCTTGTACAGGGTCAATGAGCAGTTCTTC; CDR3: CASSLYRVNEQFF
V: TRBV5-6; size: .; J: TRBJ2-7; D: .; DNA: TGTGCCAGCAGCCCCGGGCTAGCCACCGAGCAGTACTTC; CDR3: CASSPGLATEQYF
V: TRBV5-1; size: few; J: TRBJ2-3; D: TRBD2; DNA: TGCGCCAGCAGCTTGCCTAGCGGTACTAGCACAGATACGCAGTATTTT; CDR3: CASSLPSGTSTDTQYF
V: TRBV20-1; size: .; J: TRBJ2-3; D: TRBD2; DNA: TGCAGTGCTAGAGGGCCCCCGACTAGCGGGAGGACAGATACGCAGTATTTT; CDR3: CSARGPPTSGRTDTQYF
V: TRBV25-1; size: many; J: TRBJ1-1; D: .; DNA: TGTGCCAGCAGCGTAGGGACTGAAGCTTTCTTT; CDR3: CASSVGTEAFF
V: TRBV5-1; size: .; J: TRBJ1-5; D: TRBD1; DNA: TGCGCCAGCAGCTGGGGACAGGGGAATCAGCCCCAGCATTTT; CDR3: CASSWGQGNQPQHF
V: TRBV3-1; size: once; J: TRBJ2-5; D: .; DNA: TGTGCCAGCAGCCCAGCAAGGGGCCAAGAGACCCAGTACTTC; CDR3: CASSPARGQETQYF
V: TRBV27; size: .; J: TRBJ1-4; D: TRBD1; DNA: TGTGCCAGCAGTACGCGGACAGGGAATGAAAAACTGTTTTTT; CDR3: CASSTRTGNEKLFF
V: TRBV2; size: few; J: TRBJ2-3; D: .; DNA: TGTGCCAGCAAATTCGAGCTGGCAACCACAGATACGCAGTATTTT; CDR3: CASKFELATTDTQYF
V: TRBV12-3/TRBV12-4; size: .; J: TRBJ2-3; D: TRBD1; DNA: TGTGCCAGCAGCCATCCCGGGACAGGGGTGGATACGCAGTATTTT; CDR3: CASSHPGTGVDTQYF
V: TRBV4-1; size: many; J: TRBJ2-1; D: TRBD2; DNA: TGCGCCAGCAGCCAAGATGCGGTGAGAACTAGCGGGGTCAATGAGCAGTTCTTC; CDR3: CASSQDAVRTSGVNEQFF
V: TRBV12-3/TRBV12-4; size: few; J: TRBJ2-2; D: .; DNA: TGTGCCAGCAGTCCAGGGGACACCGGGGAGCTGTTTTTT; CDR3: CASSPGDTGELFF
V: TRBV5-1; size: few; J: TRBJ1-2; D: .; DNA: TGCGCCAGCAGTAGAAGGGGGGAGGTCGATGGCTACACCTTC; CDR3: CASSRRGEVDGYTF
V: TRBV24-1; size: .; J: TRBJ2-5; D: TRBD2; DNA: TGTGCCACAGCGGCGGGAGGGGAACAAGAGACCCAGTACTTC; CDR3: CATAAGGEQETQYF
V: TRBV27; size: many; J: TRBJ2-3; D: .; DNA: TGTGCCAGCAGTTTATCCCAGGGCACAGATACGCAGTATTTT; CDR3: CASSLSQGTDTQYF
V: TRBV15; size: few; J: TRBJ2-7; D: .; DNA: TGTGCCACCAGCAGAGAACGAGAACCGGGCCCCCTGGACGAGCAGTACTTC; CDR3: CATSREREPGPLDEQYF
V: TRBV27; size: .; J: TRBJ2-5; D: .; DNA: TGTGCCAGCAGTTTAATGACGGGGGCGCGGGAGACCCAGTACTTC; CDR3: CASSLMTGARETQYF
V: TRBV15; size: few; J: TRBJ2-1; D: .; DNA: TGTGCCACCAGCAGATGGACAACTGGGTCCCATGAGCAGTTCTTC; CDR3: CATSRWTTGSHEQFF
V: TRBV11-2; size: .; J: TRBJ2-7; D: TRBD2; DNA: TGTGCCAGCAGCTCTCTAGCGGAGGGAACCTACGAGCAGTACTTC; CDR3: CASSSLAEGTYEQYF